This T cell receptor beta chain was identified during a study of blood T cells in healthy people across ages. Whole-study results and caveats: The fall in TCR beta diversity per million T cells was roughly linear with age. Diversity was estimated from one million T cells, and these estimates were considered underestimates.

Then a second PCR, running roughly 7 to 11 cycles, was carried out with a sample-barcoded 5' primer and a J-beta primer mix. TCRdb reanalysed the 5' RACE reads using MiXCR and keeps one entry per CDR3 protein. The sample consists of around 800,000 distinct CDR3 sequences, roughly 24% of them appearing once. Concerning this clonotype itself: What it binds is unknown.

Germline CDR1 reads DFQATT; CDR2 reads SNEGSKA (reference sequence). V was pared by 5 bases and J by 1 base, with 16 bases of the junction left unmatched. The CDR3 loop spans 19 amino acids. The data were also submitted as part of a second study, on T cells of mothers and their children. That work contributes: Thymic selection shapes TCR recombination output in related pairs, and it does so similarly in unrelated pairs.

The clonotype originates from a boy between 10 and 17 years old in good health. Sample: blood. The chain recombines TRBV20-1 with TRBJ2-4; 11 bases are shared with TRBD2. CDR3 sequence (DNA): TGCAGTGCTGGCTCCTTTAGCGGGGGGGCCGGTTCGGCCAAAAACATTCAGTACTTC. Amino acids: CSAGSFSGGAGSAKNIQYF.